This T cell receptor (beta chain) is from a study of cytomegalovirus exposure and HLA in healthy donors. Study results and caveats: While the bulk of TCR sequences proved rare, some public TCRs turned up in many donors. Testing in vitro showed a few CMV-associated chains specific for CMV antigens.

Per germline, CDR1 SGHRS and CDR2 YFSETQ. The CDR3 consists of 16 residues. V shed 2 bases and J 9 bases; nucleotides not matched to a gene: 12. Libraries were prepared by immunoSEQ multiplex PCR; TCRdb keeps only in-frame clonotypes and omits some of them. The sample lists 110,000 to 150,000 clones; about 86% were seen once. On this clone: Its specificity is unknown.

The chain is built from TRBV5-1 and TRBJ2-2, with 8 bases fitting TRBD1. What was sequenced was PBMCs. This receptor was identified in a man aged 18 to 29 in good health and CMV-seronegative. The CDR3 protein is CASSFTQGAVVWELFF. Here the CDR3 DNA reads TGCGCCAGCAGCTTCACCCAGGGGGCGGTTGTTTGGGAGCTGTTTTTT.